This TCR beta chain was obtained from a study of beta chain features in type 1 diabetes. Study results and limitations: Shortening that was moderate but significant affected the TCRB CDR3s of Type 1 diabetes patients in all four CD4+ subsets.

This clone turned up a few times. Its antigen is unidentified. The investigators reverse transcribed all of the isolated RNA, so they sequenced expressed TCRB transcripts. The data were produced by immunoSEQ multiplex PCR, yet TCRdb's version contains in-frame clones alone and is incomplete. The sample holds about 160,000 clones; around 8.4% are singletons and the top ten take around 0.5%. The sample was central memory CD4+ T cells from blood. The TCR originated in a woman under 30 with type 1 diabetes.

The CDR3: CASSPRRGPYEQYF. The DNA for the CDR3 is TGTGCCAGCAGCCCTCGCAGGGGCCCCTACGAGCAGTACTTC. The chain couples TRBV11-1 to TRBJ2-7, with D possibly being TRBD1 (6 bases). This CDR3 contains 14 residues. V was pared by 5 bases and J by 2 bases, with 13 bases between. Germline-derived CDR1 and CDR2 are SGHAT and FQDESV (reference sequence). Based on the CDR3 plus reference TRBV11-1 and TRBJ2-7, the full variable domain is EAEVAQSPRYKITEKSQAVAFWCDPISGHATLYWYRQILGQGPELLVQFQDESVVDDSQLPKDRFSAERLKGVDSTLKIQPAELGDSAMYLCASSPRRGPYEQYFGPGTRLTVT.